A selection of T cell receptor beta chains follows, all from one sample in a study of response to subunit inactivated influenza vaccine. TCRdb processed the RT-PCR reads anew with MiXCR; each CDR3 protein has one entry. The sample lists 150,000 to 200,000 distinct CDR3 sequences, under 13% seen once, with 9.5% to 15% in the top ten. This material consisted of non-naive T cells sorted from PBMCs, taken about 40 days after vaccination. The receptor source for this set is a man aged 45-65 years who received an inactivated influenza vaccine. CDR3s include the opening cysteine and the closing phenylalanine or tryptophan. A D gene is named only where the DNA matches it firmly. The size entry is marked missing in some rows and otherwise reads once, few, many or a size class.

j_gene: TRBJ2-1
v_gene: TRBV20-1
abundance: -
d_gene: TRBD2
CDR3nt: TGCAGTGCAATCCCTAGCGGGAGGGCCATAAATGAGCAGTTCTTC
CDR3aa: CSAIPSGRAINEQFF

j_gene: TRBJ1-2
v_gene: TRBV5-1
abundance: many
d_gene: -
CDR3nt: TGCGCCAGCAGCTGGGAAGGCAGGCCCTATGGCTACACCTTC
CDR3aa: CASSWEGRPYGYTF

j_gene: TRBJ2-7
v_gene: TRBV3-1
abundance: many
d_gene: TRBD2
CDR3nt: TGTGCCAGCAGCCAAGCTTCGGGGGGCTACGAGCAGTACTTC
CDR3aa: CASSQASGGYEQYF

j_gene: TRBJ1-1
v_gene: TRBV12-3/TRBV12-4
abundance: many
d_gene: -
CDR3nt: TGTGCCAGCAGTTTAGCGGGACTGCCGAACACTGAAGCTTTCTTT
CDR3aa: CASSLAGLPNTEAFF

j_gene: TRBJ2-7
v_gene: TRBV5-4
abundance: -
d_gene: TRBD2
CDR3nt: TGTGCCAGCAGCTTGGTGGGACTAGCGGGTCGCGAGCAGTACTTC
CDR3aa: CASSLVGLAGREQYF

j_gene: TRBJ2-7
v_gene: TRBV7-3
abundance: many
d_gene: -
CDR3nt: TGTGCCAGCAGCTCAGGACTGAATAACGAGCAGTACTTC
CDR3aa: CASSSGLNNEQYF

j_gene: TRBJ1-2
v_gene: TRBV20-1
abundance: few
d_gene: TRBD1
CDR3nt: TGCAGTGCAACTACAGGGGACGGAGGCTACACCTTC
CDR3aa: CSATTGDGGYTF

j_gene: TRBJ2-4
v_gene: TRBV5-6
abundance: few
d_gene: TRBD1
CDR3nt: TGTGCCAGCAGCCGGACAGGGGGATTAAACATTCAGTACTTC
CDR3aa: CASSRTGGLNIQYF

j_gene: TRBJ2-5
v_gene: TRBV9
abundance: few
d_gene: TRBD2
CDR3nt: TGTGCCAGCAGCGGAAGGGGAGGGCGAGAGACCCAGTACTTC
CDR3aa: CASSGRGGRETQYF

j_gene: TRBJ1-4
v_gene: TRBV7-6
abundance: many
d_gene: -
CDR3nt: TGTGCCAGCGCGGGGGGTAAATATGAAAAACTGTTTTTT
CDR3aa: CASAGGKYEKLFF

j_gene: TRBJ2-3
v_gene: TRBV14
abundance: -
d_gene: -
CDR3nt: TGTGCCAGCAGCCAAGATTATAGGAACACAGATACGCAGTATTTT
CDR3aa: CASSQDYRNTDTQYF

j_gene: TRBJ2-1
v_gene: TRBV4-3
abundance: many
d_gene: -
CDR3nt: TGCGCCAGCAGCCAAGGTAGTAGCTCCTACAATGAGCAGTTCTTC
CDR3aa: CASSQGSSSYNEQFF

j_gene: TRBJ2-1
v_gene: TRBV10-3
abundance: -
d_gene: -
CDR3nt: TGTGCCGCCAAGGGGCTAAAGTCTGGTGAGCAGTTCTTC
CDR3aa: CAAKGLKSGEQFF

j_gene: TRBJ2-1
v_gene: TRBV11-2
abundance: -
d_gene: TRBD2
CDR3nt: TGTGCCAGCAGCCCAAGTGGGGGACTAGCGGGGGTACAGCAGTTCTTC
CDR3aa: CASSPSGGLAGVQQFF

j_gene: TRBJ1-5
v_gene: TRBV28
abundance: many
d_gene: -
CDR3nt: TGTGCCAGCAGTTCCCCGGTGGGGTATAGCAATCAGCCCCAGCATTTT
CDR3aa: CASSSPVGYSNQPQHF

j_gene: TRBJ1-5
v_gene: TRBV6-5
abundance: few
d_gene: -
CDR3nt: TGTGCCAGCAGTTACTCACCAGAGGCTCAGCAGCCCCAGCATTTT
CDR3aa: CASSYSPEAQQPQHF

j_gene: TRBJ2-2
v_gene: TRBV27
abundance: few
d_gene: -
CDR3nt: TGTGCCAGCAGTTACGACAGAAACACCGGGGAGCTGTTTTTT
CDR3aa: CASSYDRNTGELFF

j_gene: TRBJ2-5
v_gene: TRBV11-2
abundance: many
d_gene: TRBD2
CDR3nt: TGTGCCAGCAGCTCTACACTATTAGCGGGGGGCGGGGAGACCCAGTACTTC
CDR3aa: CASSSTLLAGGGETQYF

j_gene: TRBJ2-7
v_gene: TRBV6-2/TRBV6-3
abundance: -
d_gene: TRBD1
CDR3nt: TGTGCCAGCAGTTACGCCCTCGGGGACAGGTCCCGGAAAGACGAGCAGTACTTC
CDR3aa: CASSYALGDRSRKDEQYF

j_gene: TRBJ2-7
v_gene: TRBV4-1
abundance: many
d_gene: -
CDR3nt: TGCGCCAGCAGCCGATCCTCCTCGGGCTCCTACGAGCAGTACTTC
CDR3aa: CASSRSSSGSYEQYF

j_gene: TRBJ2-7
v_gene: TRBV6-1
abundance: many
d_gene: -
CDR3nt: TGTGCCAGCACCTACCATCGGGACTCCTACGAGCAGTACTTC
CDR3aa: CASTYHRDSYEQYF

j_gene: TRBJ2-5
v_gene: TRBV7-2
abundance: many
d_gene: TRBD2
CDR3nt: TGTGCCAGCAGCTTATCCCGACTAGCGGGAAAAGAGACCCAGTACTTC
CDR3aa: CASSLSRLAGKETQYF

j_gene: TRBJ2-3
v_gene: TRBV24-1
abundance: many
d_gene: TRBD1
CDR3nt: TGTGCCACCAGTGATACTACAGGGGGTCCTGTGCGGGATACGCAGTATTTT
CDR3aa: CATSDTTGGPVRDTQYF

j_gene: TRBJ2-7
v_gene: TRBV25-1
abundance: few
d_gene: -
CDR3nt: TGTGCCAGCAGTGAAAATCACGAGCAGTACTTC
CDR3aa: CASSENHEQYF

j_gene: TRBJ2-5
v_gene: TRBV3-1
abundance: few
d_gene: TRBD1
CDR3nt: TGTGCCAGCAGCCTTAGACAGGGGGCAAAAGAGACCCAGTACTTC
CDR3aa: CASSLRQGAKETQYF

j_gene: TRBJ1-3
v_gene: TRBV5-1
abundance: few
d_gene: -
CDR3nt: TGCGCCAGCAGCTTAGGGAGCGACTCTGGAAACACCATATATTTT
CDR3aa: CASSLGSDSGNTIYF

j_gene: TRBJ1-2
v_gene: TRBV10-3
abundance: few
d_gene: -
CDR3nt: TGTGCCATCAGTGGGGACCCCGTAGACGGCTACACCTTC
CDR3aa: CAISGDPVDGYTF

j_gene: TRBJ2-2
v_gene: TRBV18
abundance: few
d_gene: -
CDR3nt: TGTGCCAGCTCACCACCGTGGGGACTCGCAAACACCGGGGAGCTGTTTTTT
CDR3aa: CASSPPWGLANTGELFF

j_gene: TRBJ1-5
v_gene: TRBV6-2/TRBV6-3
abundance: many
d_gene: -
CDR3nt: TGTGCCAGCAGTTACTCGAGGGGCTATAGCAATCAGCCCCAGCATTTT
CDR3aa: CASSYSRGYSNQPQHF

j_gene: TRBJ2-2
v_gene: TRBV7-9
abundance: -
d_gene: -
CDR3nt: TGTGCCAGCAGCTCGAAGGGTTCCAGAACCGGGGAGCTGTTTTTT
CDR3aa: CASSSKGSRTGELFF

j_gene: TRBJ1-1
v_gene: TRBV25-1
abundance: -
d_gene: -
CDR3nt: TGTGCCAGCAAAGTCGGGTTGAACACTGAAGCTTTCTTT
CDR3aa: CASKVGLNTEAFF